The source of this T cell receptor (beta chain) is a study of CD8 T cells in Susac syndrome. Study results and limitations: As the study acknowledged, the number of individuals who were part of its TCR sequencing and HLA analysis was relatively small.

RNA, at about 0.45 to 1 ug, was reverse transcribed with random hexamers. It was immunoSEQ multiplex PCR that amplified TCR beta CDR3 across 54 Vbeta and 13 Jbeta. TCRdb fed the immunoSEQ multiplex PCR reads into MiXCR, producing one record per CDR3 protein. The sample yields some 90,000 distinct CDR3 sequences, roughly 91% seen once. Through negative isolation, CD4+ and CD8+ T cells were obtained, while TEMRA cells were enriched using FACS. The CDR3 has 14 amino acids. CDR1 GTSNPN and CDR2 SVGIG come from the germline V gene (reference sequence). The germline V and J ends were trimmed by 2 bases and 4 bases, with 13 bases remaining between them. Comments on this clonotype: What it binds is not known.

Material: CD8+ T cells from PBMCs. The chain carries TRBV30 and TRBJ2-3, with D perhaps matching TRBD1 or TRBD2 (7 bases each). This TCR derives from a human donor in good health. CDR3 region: CAWSWGGGADTQYF. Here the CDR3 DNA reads TGTGCCTGGAGTTGGGGAGGGGGCGCAGATACGCAGTATTTT.